This T cell receptor (beta chain) came from a study of cytomegalovirus exposure and HLA in healthy donors. Primers included in the PCR were 60 Vbeta and 13 Jbeta primers. As handled by the study authors: Later, an analysis found about 80 million unique TCR beta chains, and 10 million to 11 million of these were shared. This table comes from immunoSEQ multiplex PCR, and its TCRdb copy is limited to in-frame clones, with some not included. V and J calls and clone size follow that table, whereas D and trimming were derived from the DNA. The sample carries around 150,000 clones, roughly three quarters recorded once. This clone was counted once. Healthy bone marrow donors made up the cohort. The CDR3 length is 11 residues. CDR1 is LNHDA and CDR2 is SQIVND in the germline V gene (reference sequence). Deletions cut 6 bases from V and 4 bases from J, with 7 bases between.

The material sequenced was PBMCs. The chain has TRBV19 and TRBJ2-7; D remains unclear. The sequence came from a woman aged 45-59 years in good health and CMV-seronegative. CDR3 nucleotides: TGTGCCAGTAGCTCCCAGTACGAGCAGTACTTC. Protein sequence: CASSSQYEQYF.